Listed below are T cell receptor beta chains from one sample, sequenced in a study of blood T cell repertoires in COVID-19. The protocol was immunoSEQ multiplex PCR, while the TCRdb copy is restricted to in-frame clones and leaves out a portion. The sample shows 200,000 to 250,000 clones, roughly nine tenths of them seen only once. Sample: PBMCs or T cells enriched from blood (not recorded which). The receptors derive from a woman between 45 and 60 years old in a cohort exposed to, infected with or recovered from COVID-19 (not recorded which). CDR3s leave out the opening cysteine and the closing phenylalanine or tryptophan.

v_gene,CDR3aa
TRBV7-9,ASSFTSGEETQY
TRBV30,AWAAGPHDEQY
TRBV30,AWGLEGGDSPLH
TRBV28,ASSSLDRGGTEAF
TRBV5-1,ASSLGTGEETQY
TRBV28,ASETGLANYGYT
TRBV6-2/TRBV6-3,ASSRPDRGSRKAGYGYT
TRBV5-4,ASSLQGRSYNSPLH
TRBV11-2,ASTKDRVTNYGYT
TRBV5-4,ASSLAGSGNTIY
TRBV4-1,ASSQRSQTSNQPQH
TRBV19,ASSDGLAGKTTGELF
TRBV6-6,ASSRERSTEAF
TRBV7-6,ASSFRTGTGNVGTEAF
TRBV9,ASSEDSYSPLH
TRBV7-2,ASSLVRAGDTQY
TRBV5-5,ASSLRQGPTDTQY
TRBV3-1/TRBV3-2,ASSRRTSGDDSEQF
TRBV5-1,ASTPDNSYEQY
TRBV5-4,ASSPRGRDYGYT
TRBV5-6,ASRLGETQY
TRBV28,ASTTPGTGSYEQY
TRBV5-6,ASSSRQAGEKLF
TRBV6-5,ASRLLGQGDGYT
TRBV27,ASSLYADTRDGYT
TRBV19,ASSWTGGNTGELF
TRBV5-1,ASHRDTDTGELF
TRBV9,ASSPDPRTTSGYT
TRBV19,ASSTNPGDRAAEAF
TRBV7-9,ASRQLGQGNNEKLF
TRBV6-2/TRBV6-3,ASSYSPPGGIYNEQF
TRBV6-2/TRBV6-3,ASSLGTRLGELF
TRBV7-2,ASSPRLAVGTGELF
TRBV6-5,ASSYETGGVNTEAF
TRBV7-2,ASSLDYGELF
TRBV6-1,ASSDISTVEAF
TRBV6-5,ASSFRRGTDTQY
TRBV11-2,ASATVSYNSPLH
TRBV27,ASSLGGASSYNEQF
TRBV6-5,ASSFRDRVSPLH
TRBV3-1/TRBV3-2,ASSSGSASSYEQY
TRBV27,ASSLLGRGEAGELF
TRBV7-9,ASSKDRFYGYT
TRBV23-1,ASSQLGGPGNTIY
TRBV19,ASRDTGSGNTIY
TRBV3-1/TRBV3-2,ASSHHRKKNSPLH